The 30 T cell receptor beta chains reported below all come from one sample, sequenced in a study of cytomegalovirus exposure and HLA in healthy donors. Produced via immunoSEQ multiplex PCR; TCRdb's table is partial and in-frame only. In the table there are approximately 200,000 clones, 75% to 85% of which are singletons. Sequenced input: PBMCs. Source of these receptors: a woman in her twenties or thirties in good health and CMV-seropositive.

The gene calls are TRBV6-1 and TRBJ1-1; 10 bases agree with TRBD1. The CDR3 is made up of 16 amino acids. The junction had 4 bases not matched to a gene; V was cut back by 3 bases and J by 0 bases. Germline V CDR1 and CDR2: MNHNS, SASEGT. The CDR3 spells CASSDPGQGMNTEAFF. CDR3 nucleotide sequence: TGTGCCAGCAGTGACCCGGGACAGGGGATGAACACTGAAGCTTTCTTT.

The rearrangement uses TRBV2 and TRBJ2-7, with 9 bases fitting TRBD1. This CDR3 is built from 14 residues. Germline V CDR1 and CDR2: SNHLY, FYNNEI. V trimming: 2 bases; J trimming: 5 bases; junction bases outside the gene matches: 4. The CDR3 DNA reads TGTGCCAGCAGTGAAACGGACAGGGGCCACGAGCAGTACTTC. It codes for CASSETDRGHEQYF.

The chain employs TRBV6-5 and TRBJ1-5; 8 nucleotides align to TRBD1. In germline, CDR1 is MNHEY, CDR2 SVGAGI. Germline trimming cut 6 bases from V and 5 bases from J; bases unmatched to any gene: 6. The CDR3 spans 14 residues. CDR3 in amino acids: CASSLRQGYQPQHF. As DNA, the CDR3 is TGTGCCAGCAGCCTAAGACAGGGGTATCAGCCCCAGCATTTT.

This clone has only a few counts. V and J are TRBV19 and TRBJ1-5; 9 nucleotides align to TRBD1. In germline, CDR1 is LNHDA, CDR2 SQIVND (reference sequence). This CDR3 spans 15 amino acids. J was trimmed by 8 bases and V by 6 bases; bases with no gene match: 11. In DNA, the CDR3 is TGTGCCAGTAGCCCTCAGGACAGGGGAAGTAAGCCCCAGCATTTT. Encoded protein: CASSPQDRGSKPQHF.

This chain uses TRBV7-9 with TRBJ2-5; D is possibly TRBD1 (6 bases). Germline V gene data show CDR1 as SEHNR and CDR2 as FQNEAQ (reference sequence). Trimming pared 4 bases from V and 5 bases from J, leaving 17 bases between. The CDR3 has 15 amino acids. In nucleotides, the CDR3 is TGTGCCAGCAGCTCAACTGAGGGGGTCCGGGAGACCCAGTACTTC. Encoded protein: CASSSTEGVRETQYF.

The chain has TRBV28 and TRBJ2-7; 9 bases line up with TRBD1. Looked up from germline, CDR1 is MDHEN and CDR2 is SYDVKM. The CDR3 has 14 amino acids. V shed 4 bases, J shed 5 bases, and the junction held 6 bases outside the gene matches. The CDR3 bases are TGTGCCAGCAGTTCGAGGACAGGGGTCCACGAGCAGTACTTC. Amino acids: CASSSRTGVHEQYF.

The rearrangement links TRBV6-5 to TRBJ2-7; 7 positions agree with TRBD1. This CDR3 has 11 amino acids. Trimming removed 4 bases from V and 11 bases from J; junction bases left unmatched: 5. Germline lookup yields CDR1 MNHEY and CDR2 SVGAGI. The CDR3 bases are TGTGCCAGCAGTTCGACAGGGACGGAGTACTTC. Residues: CASSSTGTEYF.

J is TRBJ2-1 and V is TRBV10-2; TRBD1 is a possible D gene (8 bases). The CDR3 is made up of 19 amino acids. The V gene's germline CDR1 is WSHSY and CDR2 SAAADI. The ends were cut back, 8 bases at V and 0 bases at J, with 26 bases in the middle. The CDR3 here is CASRSNRGTTSSSYNEQFF. Here the CDR3 DNA reads TGCGCCAGCCGGAGTAACAGGGGGACTACATCGAGCTCCTACAATGAGCAGTTCTTC.

The chain recombines TRBV5-1 with TRBJ1-2; D not resolved. The CDR3 length is 15 residues. V lost 0 bases to trimming and J lost 4 bases, with 13 bases between them. Germline V lookup: CDR1 SGHRS, CDR2 YFSETQ. The CDR3 DNA follows: TGCGCCAGCAGCTTGGGAGGGTTGGGCTTCTATGGCTACACCTTC. Amino acid sequence: CASSLGGLGFYGYTF.

This clone has only one observation. The V gene is TRBV25-1, the J gene TRBJ2-1; maybe TRBD1 (6 bases). CDR1 is MGHDK, CDR2 SYGVNS, per germline. V was clipped by 5 bases and J by 5 bases, with 13 bases between them. The CDR3 loop spans 14 amino acids. The CDR3 nucleotides are TGTGCCAGCAGTTTGGCAGGGGCCAACAATGAGCAGTTCTTC. Amino acids: CASSLAGANNEQFF. The whole variable domain, filled in from reference TRBV25-1 and TRBJ2-1, reads EADIYQTPRYLVIGTGKKITLECSQTMGHDKMYWYQQDPGMELHLIHYSYGVNSTEKGDLSSESTVSRIRTEHFPLTLESARPSHTSQYLCASSLAGANNEQFFGPGTRLTVL.

This clone has just a few counts. The chain carries TRBV10-1 and TRBJ2-2, with a weak D call TRBD1 (6 bases). Germline loops: CDR1 WNHNN, CDR2 SYGVQD (reference sequence). The CDR3 totals 15 residues. Trimming shortened V by 8 bases and J by 0 bases, and 13 bases separated the two germline ends. CDR3 region: CASCRTVPNTGELFF. The CDR3, as DNA: TGCGCCAGCTGCAGGACAGTCCCGAACACCGGGGAGCTGTTTTTT.

This sequence joins TRBV18 and TRBJ1-4; 12 bases fit TRBD1. Germline V gives CDR1 KGHSH, CDR2 LQKENI. The V gene end was trimmed by 2 bases and the J gene end by 8 bases; junction bases not matched to a gene: 9. The CDR3 loop spans 17 amino acids. This chain's CDR3 is CASSPVRRGTGGEKLFF. The DNA of the CDR3 is TGTGCCAGCTCACCAGTGAGGCGCGGGACAGGGGGCGAAAAACTGTTTTTT.

The chain joins TRBV5-1 to TRBJ2-2; 12 bases are shared with TRBD2. The CDR3 has 16 residues. In germline, CDR1 is SGHRS, CDR2 YFSETQ. The J segment lost 7 bases and the V segment lost 4 bases, leaving 8 bases of the junction unmatched. The CDR3 DNA follows: TGCGCCAGCAGCATCCGGACTAGCGGGACTGGCGGGGAGCTGTTTTTT. This encodes CASSIRTSGTGGELFF.

The gene calls are TRBV18 and TRBJ2-3, with TRBD2 identical over 7 bases. V trimming: 2 bases; J trimming: 0 bases; junction bases outside the gene matches: 11. This CDR3 region has 18 residues. Germline-derived CDR1 and CDR2 are KGHSH and LQKENI. CDR3 in amino acids: CASSPSLHSGPSTDTQYF. In nucleotides, the CDR3 is TGTGCCAGCTCACCATCCCTCCATAGCGGGCCCAGCACAGATACGCAGTATTTT.

V gene TRBV28 combines with J gene TRBJ2-1, with 9 bases matching TRBD2. Germline V gene lookup returns CDR1 MDHEN and CDR2 SYDVKM. The CDR3 sequence is 14 residues long. V trimming: 8 bases; J trimming: 5 bases; junction bases outside the gene matches: 7. The CDR3 sequence: CASYGLARNNEQFF. The CDR3 coding sequence is TGTGCCAGCTATGGACTAGCGCGGAACAATGAGCAGTTCTTC.

The V gene is TRBV19, the J gene TRBJ2-2; 7 bases fit TRBD1. The CDR3 is made up of 14 amino acids. Unmatched junction bases numbered 9, after V lost 8 bases and J lost 6 bases. Germline CDR1 is LNHDA and CDR2 is SQIVND (reference sequence). CDR3 loop: CASFASGGPGELFF. The CDR3 DNA follows: TGTGCCAGTTTTGCTTCAGGGGGACCCGGGGAGCTGTTTTTT.

The V call is TRBV27, the J call TRBJ2-1; D uncertain. The germline gives CDR1 MNHEY, CDR2 SMNVEV (reference sequence). Trimming pared 3 bases from V and 9 bases from J, leaving 9 bases between. The CDR3 is made up of 12 amino acids. Written as DNA, the CDR3 is TGTGCCAGCAGTTTGACTCCCCCTGAGCAGTTCTTC. Translated, it gives CASSLTPPEQFF.

The chain combines TRBV6-1 with TRBJ1-2, with D unclear. The V gene's germline CDR1 is MNHNS and CDR2 SASEGT. V lost 8 bases to trimming and J lost 7 bases, with 8 bases between them. The CDR3 sequence is 10 residues long. The CDR3 region is CASLRGGYTF. In nucleotides, the CDR3 is TGTGCCAGCCTCCGGGGTGGCTACACCTTC.

The chain links TRBV6-5 to TRBJ2-1; D uncertain. Germline lookup yields CDR1 MNHEY and CDR2 SVGAGI. The length of the CDR3 is 15 residues. The ends were cut back, 3 bases at V and 5 bases at J, with 14 bases in the middle. In DNA, the CDR3 is TGTGCCAGCAGTTATGGTCCCTGGTCAGACAATGAGCAGTTCTTC. This codes for CASSYGPWSDNEQFF.

V and J are TRBV11-3 and TRBJ2-5, with 7 nucleotides matching TRBD1. Looked up from germline, CDR1 is SGHNT and CDR2 is YENEEA. The CDR3 loop spans 14 amino acids. The ends lost 5 bases at V and 1 base at J; junction bases unmatched: 4. CDR3: CASSPRDSQETQYF. The CDR3 DNA follows: TGTGCCAGCAGCCCACGGGACAGCCAAGAGACCCAGTACTTC.

DNA of the CDR3: TGTGCCAGCAGCAGCATACAGGGGGCCTATGGCTACACCTTC. It encodes CASSSIQGAYGYTF. This chain connects TRBV7-8 to TRBJ1-2; 9 bases are a match to TRBD1. The CDR3 runs to 14 residues. Germline CDR1 SGHVS, CDR2 FQNEAQ. Trimming took 5 bases from V and 4 from J; bases not matched to a gene: 5.

This clone was picked up a small number of times. The chain is built from TRBV7-8 and TRBJ2-5; 8 bases fit TRBD2. Germline V lookup: CDR1 SGHVS, CDR2 FQNEAQ. V lost 4 bases to trimming and J lost 1 base; unmatched junction nucleotides: 11. This CDR3 is built from 17 residues. The CDR3 loop reads CASSSTKAGAPQETQYF. Written as DNA, the CDR3 is TGTGCCAGCAGCTCCACAAAAGCGGGAGCCCCCCAAGAGACCCAGTACTTC. The complete variable domain, with remaining parts taken from reference TRBV7-8 and TRBJ2-5, reads GAGVSQSPRYKVAKRGQDVALRCDPISGHVSLFWYQQALGQGPEFLTYFQNEAQLDKSGLPSDRFFAERPEGSVSTLKIQRTQQEDSAVYLCASSSTKAGAPQETQYFGPGTRLLVL.

V gene TRBV2 combines with J gene TRBJ2-5; a possible D gene is TRBD1 (5 bases). Trimming removed 7 bases from V and 2 bases from J, with 11 bases in between. The CDR3 is 13 amino acids. CDR1 and CDR2 from the germline V gene are SNHLY and FYNNEI. CDR3 nucleotide sequence: TGTGCCAGCATGGGCAGGGCTCAAGAGACCCAGTACTTC. It translates to CASMGRAQETQYF.

V is TRBV29-1 and J is TRBJ2-1; TRBD2 aligns across 7 bases. The CDR3 runs to 13 residues. V lost 2 bases, J lost 10 bases, and 8 bases stayed unmatched. Germline V lookup: CDR1 SQVTM, CDR2 ANQGSEA. The CDR3 loop is CSVERGLLGEQFF. CDR3 coding DNA: TGCAGCGTTGAAAGGGGACTATTGGGGGAGCAGTTCTTC.

This clone was counted a few times. This chain joins TRBV10-3 and TRBJ2-7; 8 bases are shared with TRBD2. This CDR3 is 14 amino acids long. In germline, CDR1 is ENHRY, CDR2 SYGVKD. The J segment lost 3 bases and the V segment lost 4 bases, leaving 5 bases of the junction unmatched. CDR3 protein: CAISVSTSVYEQYF. As DNA, the CDR3 is TGTGCCATCAGTGTATCGACTAGCGTCTACGAGCAGTACTTC.

The CDR3: CASSLVDTNNEQFF. Written as DNA, the CDR3 is TGCGCCAGCAGCTTGGTGGACACAAACAATGAGCAGTTCTTC. V gene TRBV5-1 combines with J gene TRBJ2-1; D may be TRBD1 (5 bases). The V gene's germline CDR1 is SGHRS and CDR2 YFSETQ. The CDR3 runs to 14 residues. The germline V and J ends were trimmed by 0 bases and 5 bases, with 9 bases remaining between them. Complete variable domain (other parts from reference TRBV5-1 and TRBJ2-1): KAGVTQTPRYLIKTRGQQVTLSCSPISGHRSVSWYQQTPGQGLQFLFEYFSETQRNKGNFPGRFSGRQFSNSRSEMNVSTLELGDSALYLCASSLVDTNNEQFFGPGTRLTVL.

The rearrangement links TRBV5-4 to TRBJ1-1, with D perhaps TRBD1 (6 bases). Germline V gene sequence: CDR1 SGHNT, CDR2 YYREEE (reference sequence). Trimming took 2 bases from V and 0 from J, leaving 11 bases between them. This CDR3 is built from 15 residues. The CDR3 sequence: CASSFGGPMNTEAFF. The DNA for the CDR3 is TGTGCCAGCAGCTTCGGGGGGCCCATGAACACTGAAGCTTTCTTT.

V and J are TRBV2 and TRBJ2-2; unclear D gene. Per the germline V gene, CDR1 is SNHLY and CDR2 is FYNNEI. Trimming removed 1 base from V and 5 bases from J, with 11 bases in between. This CDR3 contains 15 residues. The CDR3 spells CASSEVGPLTGELFF. CDR3 DNA sequence: TGTGCCAGCAGTGAAGTTGGGCCCCTTACCGGGGAGCTGTTTTTT.

This clone was observed a few times. The same CDR3 can be traced to other DNA sequences in this sample. This chain joins TRBV6-5 and TRBJ2-1; 7 nucleotides agree with TRBD2. Germline CDR1 and CDR2: MNHEY and SVGAGI. This CDR3 has 15 amino acids. The J segment lost 4 bases and the V segment lost 2 bases, leaving 5 bases of the junction unmatched. Here the CDR3 reads CASSYGRELYNEQFF. Here the CDR3 DNA reads TGTGCCAGCAGTTACGGGCGGGAGTTATACAATGAGCAGTTCTTC.

The chain employs TRBV6-4 and TRBJ1-2; unclear D gene. Trimming removed 0 bases from V and 5 bases from J, with 7 bases in between. There are 13 residues in the CDR3. Germline V gives CDR1 MRHNA, CDR2 SNTAGT. This CDR3 reads CASSDSSRYGYTF. CDR3 coding DNA: TGTGCCAGCAGTGACTCGAGCCGTTATGGCTACACCTTC.